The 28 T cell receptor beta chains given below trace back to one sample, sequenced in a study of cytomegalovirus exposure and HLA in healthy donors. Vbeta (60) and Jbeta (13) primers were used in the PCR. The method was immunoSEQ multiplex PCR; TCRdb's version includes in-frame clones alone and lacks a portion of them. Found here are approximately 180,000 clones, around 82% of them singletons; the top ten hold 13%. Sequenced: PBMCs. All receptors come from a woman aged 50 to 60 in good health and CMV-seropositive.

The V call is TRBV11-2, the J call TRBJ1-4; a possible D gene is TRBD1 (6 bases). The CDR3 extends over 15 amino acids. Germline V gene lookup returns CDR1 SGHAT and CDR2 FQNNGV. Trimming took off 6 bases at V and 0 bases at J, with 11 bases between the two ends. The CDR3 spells CASSPGESTNEKLFF. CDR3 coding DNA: TGTGCCAGCAGTCCAGGGGAATCAACTAATGAAAAACTGTTTTTT.

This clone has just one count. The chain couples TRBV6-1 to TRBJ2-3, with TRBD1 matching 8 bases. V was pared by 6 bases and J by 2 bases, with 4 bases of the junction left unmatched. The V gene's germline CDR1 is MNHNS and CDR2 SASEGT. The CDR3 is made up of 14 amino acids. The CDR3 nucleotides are TGTGCCAGCAGCATGACAGGGGCCACAGATACGCAGTATTTT. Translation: CASSMTGATDTQYF.

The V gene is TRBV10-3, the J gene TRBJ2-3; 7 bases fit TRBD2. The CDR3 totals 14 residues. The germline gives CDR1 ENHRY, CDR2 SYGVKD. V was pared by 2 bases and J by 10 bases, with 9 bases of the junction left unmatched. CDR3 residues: CAISEPSARGAQYF. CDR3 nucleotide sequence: TGTGCCATCAGTGAGCCCTCCGCCCGGGGGGCGCAGTATTTT.

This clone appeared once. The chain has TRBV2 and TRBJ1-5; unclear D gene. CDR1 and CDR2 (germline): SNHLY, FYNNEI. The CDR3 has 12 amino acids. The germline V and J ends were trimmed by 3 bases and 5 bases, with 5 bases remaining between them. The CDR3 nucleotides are TGTGCCAGCAGTGACAGTTATCAGCCCCAGCATTTT. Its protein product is CASSDSYQPQHF.

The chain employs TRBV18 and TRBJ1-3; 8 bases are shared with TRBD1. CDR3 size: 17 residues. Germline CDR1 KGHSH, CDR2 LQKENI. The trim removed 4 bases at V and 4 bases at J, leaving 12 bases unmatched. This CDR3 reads CASSRLTGGRLGNTIYF. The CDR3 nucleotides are TGTGCCAGCTCACGACTAACAGGGGGACGTCTCGGAAACACCATATATTTT.

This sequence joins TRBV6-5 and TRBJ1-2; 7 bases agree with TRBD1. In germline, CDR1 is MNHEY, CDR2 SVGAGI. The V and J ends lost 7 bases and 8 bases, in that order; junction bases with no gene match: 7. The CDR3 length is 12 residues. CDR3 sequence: CASKGGGGGYTF. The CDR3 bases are TGTGCCAGCAAAGGAGGGGGCGGCGGCTACACCTTC.

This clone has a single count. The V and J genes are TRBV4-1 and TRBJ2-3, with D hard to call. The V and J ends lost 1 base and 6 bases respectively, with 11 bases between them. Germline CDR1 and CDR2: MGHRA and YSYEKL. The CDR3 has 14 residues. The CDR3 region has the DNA TGCGCCAGCAGCCAAGGACTGTTCAGTGATACGCAGTATTTT. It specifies CASSQGLFSDTQYF.

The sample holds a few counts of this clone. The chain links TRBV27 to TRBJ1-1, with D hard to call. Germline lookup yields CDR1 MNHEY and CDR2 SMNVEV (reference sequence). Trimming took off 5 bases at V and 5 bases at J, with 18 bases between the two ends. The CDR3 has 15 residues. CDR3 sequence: CASSPRGLPGTEAFF. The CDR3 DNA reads TGTGCCAGCAGTCCCCGGGGTCTCCCGGGGACTGAAGCTTTCTTT.

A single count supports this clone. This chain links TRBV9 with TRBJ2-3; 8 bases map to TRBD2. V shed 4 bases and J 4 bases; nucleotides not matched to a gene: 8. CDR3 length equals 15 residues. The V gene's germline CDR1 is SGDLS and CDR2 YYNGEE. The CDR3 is CASSLDGGGPDTQYF. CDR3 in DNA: TGTGCCAGCAGCCTAGACGGCGGGGGGCCAGATACGCAGTATTTT.

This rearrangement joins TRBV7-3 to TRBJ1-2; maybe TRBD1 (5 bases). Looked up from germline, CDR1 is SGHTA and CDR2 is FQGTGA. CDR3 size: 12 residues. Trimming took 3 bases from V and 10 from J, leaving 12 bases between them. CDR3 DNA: TGTGCCAGCAGCTTGGGGCAAGAAGACTACACCTTC. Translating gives CASSLGQEDYTF.

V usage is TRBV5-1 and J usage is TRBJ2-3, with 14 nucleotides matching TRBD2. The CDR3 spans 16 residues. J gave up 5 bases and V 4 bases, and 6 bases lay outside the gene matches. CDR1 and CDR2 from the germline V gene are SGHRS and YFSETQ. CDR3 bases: TGCGCCAGCAGCCAGCGACTAGCGGGGGGGCGAGATACGCAGTATTTT. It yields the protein CASSQRLAGGRDTQYF.

The CDR3 spells CASSLTGINQPQHF. The CDR3 DNA follows: TGTGCCAGCAGCTTAACAGGGATCAATCAGCCCCAGCATTTT. This chain links TRBV9 with TRBJ1-5; D is possibly TRBD1 (6 bases). CDR3 length: 14 amino acids. V dropped 4 bases and J dropped 3 bases, with 11 bases sitting between them. Germline V gives CDR1 SGDLS, CDR2 YYNGEE.

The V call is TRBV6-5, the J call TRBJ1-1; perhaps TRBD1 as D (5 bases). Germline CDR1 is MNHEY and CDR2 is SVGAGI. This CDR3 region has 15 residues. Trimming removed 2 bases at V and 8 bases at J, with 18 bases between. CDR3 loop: CASSYRRGVHLEAFF. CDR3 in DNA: TGTGCCAGCAGTTACCGGAGGGGCGTCCACCTAGAAGCTTTCTTT.

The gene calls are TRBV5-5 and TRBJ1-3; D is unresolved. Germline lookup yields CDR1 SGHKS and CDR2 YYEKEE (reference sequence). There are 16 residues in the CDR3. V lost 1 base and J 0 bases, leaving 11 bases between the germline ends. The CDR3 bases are TGTGCCAGCAGCTTGAGTCAGTTCCGCTCTGGAAACACCATATATTTT. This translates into CASSLSQFRSGNTIYF.

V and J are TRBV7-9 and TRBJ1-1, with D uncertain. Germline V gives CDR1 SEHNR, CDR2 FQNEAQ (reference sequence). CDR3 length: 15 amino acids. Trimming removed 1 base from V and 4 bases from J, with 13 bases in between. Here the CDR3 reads CASSLGEAVGTEAFF. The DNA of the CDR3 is TGTGCCAGCAGCTTAGGGGAGGCAGTAGGCACTGAAGCTTTCTTT.

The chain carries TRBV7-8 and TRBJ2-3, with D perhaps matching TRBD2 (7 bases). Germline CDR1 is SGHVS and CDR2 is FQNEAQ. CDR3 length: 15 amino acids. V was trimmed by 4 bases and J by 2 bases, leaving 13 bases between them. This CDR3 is CASSSRGGHTDTQYF. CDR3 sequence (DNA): TGTGCCAGCAGCTCTCGCGGGGGCCACACAGATACGCAGTATTTT.

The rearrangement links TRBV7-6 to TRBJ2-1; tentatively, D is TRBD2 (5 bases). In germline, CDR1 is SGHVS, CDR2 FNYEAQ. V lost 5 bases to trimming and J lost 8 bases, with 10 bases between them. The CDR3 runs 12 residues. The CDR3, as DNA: TGTGCCAGCAGCCGCCCCGGGGATGAGCAGTTCTTC. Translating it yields CASSRPGDEQFF.

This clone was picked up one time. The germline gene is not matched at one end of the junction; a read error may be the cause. The CDR3 DNA follows: TGTGCCAGCAGGGAACAGGACTACGGCTACACCTTC. Translated, it gives CASREQDYGYTF. The chain is built from TRBV6-5 and TRBJ1-2; a weak D match, TRBD1 (5 bases). The CDR3 covers 12 residues. Germline V gene sequence: CDR1 MNHEY, CDR2 SVGAGI.

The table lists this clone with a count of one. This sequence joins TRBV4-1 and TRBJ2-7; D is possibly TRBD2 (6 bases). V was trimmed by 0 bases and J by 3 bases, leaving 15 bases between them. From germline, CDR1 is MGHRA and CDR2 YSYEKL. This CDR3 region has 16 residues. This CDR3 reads CASSQDGTWGHYEQYF. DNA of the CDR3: TGCGCCAGCAGCCAAGATGGGACTTGGGGCCACTACGAGCAGTACTTC.

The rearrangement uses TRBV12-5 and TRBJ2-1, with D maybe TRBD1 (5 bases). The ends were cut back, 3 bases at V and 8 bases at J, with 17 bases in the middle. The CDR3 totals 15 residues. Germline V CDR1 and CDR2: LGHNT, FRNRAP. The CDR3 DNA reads TGTGCTAGTGGTTTTTTAAGGAGCAGGGCGGATGAGCAGTTCTTC. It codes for CASGFLRSRADEQFF.

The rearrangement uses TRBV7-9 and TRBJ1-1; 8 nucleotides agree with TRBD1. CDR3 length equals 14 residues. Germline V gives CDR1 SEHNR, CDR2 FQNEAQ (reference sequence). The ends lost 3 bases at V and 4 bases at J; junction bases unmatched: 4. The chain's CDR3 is CASSLAGQATEAFF. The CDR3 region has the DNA TGTGCCAGCAGCTTGGCGGGACAGGCCACTGAAGCTTTCTTT.

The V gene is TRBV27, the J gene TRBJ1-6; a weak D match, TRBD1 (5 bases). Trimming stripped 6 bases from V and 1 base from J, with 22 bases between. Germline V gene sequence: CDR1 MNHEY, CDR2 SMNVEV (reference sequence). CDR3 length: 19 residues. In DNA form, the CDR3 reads TGTGCCAGCAGAGGTGGTCAGGGATCTTACAGGTCCTATAATTCACCCCTCCACTTT. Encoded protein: CASRGGQGSYRSYNSPLHF.

DNA for the CDR3: TGTGCCTGGATCCCCGACAGGGGCGGCTATGGCTACACCTTC. Amino acids: CAWIPDRGGYGYTF. The J gene is TRBJ1-2, the V gene TRBV30, with TRBD1 matching 8 bases. This CDR3 has 14 amino acids. The germline gives CDR1 GTSNPN, CDR2 SVGIG (reference sequence). The V and J ends lost 4 bases and 4 bases, in that order; junction bases with no gene match: 8.

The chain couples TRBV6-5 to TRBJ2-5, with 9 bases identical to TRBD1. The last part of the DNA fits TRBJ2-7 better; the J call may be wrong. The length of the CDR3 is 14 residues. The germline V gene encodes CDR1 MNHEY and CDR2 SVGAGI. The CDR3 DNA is TGTGCCAGCTTTCCGGGACAGGGTGGCTACGAGCAGTACTTC. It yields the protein CASFPGQGGYEQYF.

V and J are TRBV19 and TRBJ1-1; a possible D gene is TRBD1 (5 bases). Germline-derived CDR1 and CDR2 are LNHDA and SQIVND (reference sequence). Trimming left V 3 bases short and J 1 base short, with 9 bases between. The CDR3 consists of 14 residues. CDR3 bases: TGTGCCAGTAGTATCGGACACCAGAACACTGAAGCTTTCTTT. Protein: CASSIGHQNTEAFF.

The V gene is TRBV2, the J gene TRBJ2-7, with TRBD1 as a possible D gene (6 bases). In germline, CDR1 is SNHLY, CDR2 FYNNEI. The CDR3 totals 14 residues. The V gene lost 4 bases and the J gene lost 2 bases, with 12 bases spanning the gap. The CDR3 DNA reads TGTGCCAGCAGTGGCCAGGGGTTACCCTACGAGCAGTACTTC. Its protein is CASSGQGLPYEQYF.

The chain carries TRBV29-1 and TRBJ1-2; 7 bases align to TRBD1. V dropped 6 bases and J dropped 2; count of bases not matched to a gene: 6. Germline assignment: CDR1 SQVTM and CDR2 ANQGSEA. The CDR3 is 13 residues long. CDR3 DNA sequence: TGCAGCGTGCACAAGACAGGGAACTATGGCTACACCTTC. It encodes CSVHKTGNYGYTF.

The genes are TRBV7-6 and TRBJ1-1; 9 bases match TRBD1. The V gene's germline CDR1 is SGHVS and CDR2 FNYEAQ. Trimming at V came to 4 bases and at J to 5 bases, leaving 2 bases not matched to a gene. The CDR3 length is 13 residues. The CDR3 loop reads CASSSGQGTEAFF. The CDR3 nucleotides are TGTGCCAGCAGCTCGGGACAGGGAACTGAAGCTTTCTTT.